This TCR beta chain comes out of a study of T-cell reconstitution after alpha-beta-depleted transplantation in children. This clonotype came up once. It was with unique molecular identifiers that the TCRbeta library was prepared. TCRdb ran MiXCR on the PCR reads and lists one entry per CDR3 protein. The table lists some 500,000 distinct CDR3 sequences, about 31% of them singletons, with less than 2.5% in the top ten. Germline-derived CDR1 and CDR2 are KGHSH and LQKENI. The CDR3 loop spans 16 amino acids. V lost 0 bases to trimming and J lost 4 bases, with 12 bases between them. This clonotype was obtained from a human donor who donated a stem cell graft to a child with aplastic anemia. Source: PBMCs from the stem cell graft donor, taken from the stem cell graft. The chain has TRBV18 and TRBJ1-4; D perhaps matches TRBD1 (6 bases). In DNA form, the CDR3 reads TGTGCCAGCTCACCACCTCGGACAGACCTTAATGAAAAACTGTTTTTT. This gives the protein CASSPPRTDLNEKLFF.